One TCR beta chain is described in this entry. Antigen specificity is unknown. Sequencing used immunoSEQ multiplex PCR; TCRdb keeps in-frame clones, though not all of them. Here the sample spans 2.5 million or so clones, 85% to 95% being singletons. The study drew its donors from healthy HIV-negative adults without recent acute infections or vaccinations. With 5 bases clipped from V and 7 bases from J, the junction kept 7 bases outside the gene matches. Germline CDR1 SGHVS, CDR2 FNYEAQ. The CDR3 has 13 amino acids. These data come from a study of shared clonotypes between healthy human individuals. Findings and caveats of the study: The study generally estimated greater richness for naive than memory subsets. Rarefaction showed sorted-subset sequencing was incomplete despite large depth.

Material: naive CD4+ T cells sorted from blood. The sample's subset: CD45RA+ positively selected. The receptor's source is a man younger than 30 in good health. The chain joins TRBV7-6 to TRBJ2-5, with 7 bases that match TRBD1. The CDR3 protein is CASSVDRAVTQYF. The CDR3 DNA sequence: TGTGCCAGCAGCGTCGACAGGGCAGTGACCCAGTACTTC.